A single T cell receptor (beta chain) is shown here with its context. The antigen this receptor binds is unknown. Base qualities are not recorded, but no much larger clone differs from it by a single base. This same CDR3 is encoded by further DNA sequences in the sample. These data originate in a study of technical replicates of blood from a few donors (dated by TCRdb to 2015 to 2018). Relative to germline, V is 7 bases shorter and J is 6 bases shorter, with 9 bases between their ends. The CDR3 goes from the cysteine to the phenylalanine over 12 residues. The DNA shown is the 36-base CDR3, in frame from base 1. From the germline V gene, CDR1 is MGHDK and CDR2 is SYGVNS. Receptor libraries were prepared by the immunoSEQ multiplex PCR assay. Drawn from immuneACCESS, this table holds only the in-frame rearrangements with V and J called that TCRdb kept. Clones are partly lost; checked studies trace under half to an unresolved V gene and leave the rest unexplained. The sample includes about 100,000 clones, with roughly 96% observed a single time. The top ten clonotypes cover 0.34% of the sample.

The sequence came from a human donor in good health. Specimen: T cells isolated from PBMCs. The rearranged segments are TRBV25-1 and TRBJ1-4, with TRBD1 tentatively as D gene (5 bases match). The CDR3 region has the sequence CASTRVDEKLFF. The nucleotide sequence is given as TGTGCCAGCACCAGGGTGGATGAAAAACTGTTTTTT. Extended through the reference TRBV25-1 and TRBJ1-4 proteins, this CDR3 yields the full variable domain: EADIYQTPRYLVIGTGKKITLECSQTMGHDKMYWYQQDPGMELHLIHYSYGVNSTEKGDLSSESTVSRIRTEHFPLTLESARPSHTSQYLCASTRVDEKLFFGSGTQLSVL.